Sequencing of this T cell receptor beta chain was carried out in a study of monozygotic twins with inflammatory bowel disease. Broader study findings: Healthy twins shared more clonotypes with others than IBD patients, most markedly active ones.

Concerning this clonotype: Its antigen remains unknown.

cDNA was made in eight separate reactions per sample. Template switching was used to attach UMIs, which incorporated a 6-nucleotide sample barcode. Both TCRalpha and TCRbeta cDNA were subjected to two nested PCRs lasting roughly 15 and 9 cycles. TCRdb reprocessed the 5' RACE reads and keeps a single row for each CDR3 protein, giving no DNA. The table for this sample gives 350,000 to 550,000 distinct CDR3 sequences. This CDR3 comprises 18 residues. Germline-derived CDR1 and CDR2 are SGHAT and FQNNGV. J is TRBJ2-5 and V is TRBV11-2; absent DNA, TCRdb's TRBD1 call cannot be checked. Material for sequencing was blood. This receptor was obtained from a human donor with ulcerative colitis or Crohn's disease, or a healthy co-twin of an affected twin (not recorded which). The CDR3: CASSPREAGAMGQETQYF.